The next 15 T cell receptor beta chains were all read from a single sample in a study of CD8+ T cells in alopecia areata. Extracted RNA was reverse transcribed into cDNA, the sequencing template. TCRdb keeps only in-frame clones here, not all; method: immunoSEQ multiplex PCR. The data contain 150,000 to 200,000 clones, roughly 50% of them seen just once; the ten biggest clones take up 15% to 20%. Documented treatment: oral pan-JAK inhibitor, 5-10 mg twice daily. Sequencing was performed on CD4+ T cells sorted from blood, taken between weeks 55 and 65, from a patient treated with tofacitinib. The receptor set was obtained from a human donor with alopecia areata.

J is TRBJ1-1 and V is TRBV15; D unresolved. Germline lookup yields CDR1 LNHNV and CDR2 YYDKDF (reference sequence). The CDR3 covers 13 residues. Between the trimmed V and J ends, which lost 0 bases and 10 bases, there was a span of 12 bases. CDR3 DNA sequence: TGTGCCACCAGCAGAGATACGGCCGAGGGAGCTTTCTTT. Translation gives CATSRDTAEGAFF.

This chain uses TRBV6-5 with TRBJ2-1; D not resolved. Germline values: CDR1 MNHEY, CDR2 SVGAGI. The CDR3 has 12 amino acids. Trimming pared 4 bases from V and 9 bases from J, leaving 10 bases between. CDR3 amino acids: CASSSQIGEQFF. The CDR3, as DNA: TGTGCCAGCAGTTCTCAAATTGGTGAGCAGTTCTTC.

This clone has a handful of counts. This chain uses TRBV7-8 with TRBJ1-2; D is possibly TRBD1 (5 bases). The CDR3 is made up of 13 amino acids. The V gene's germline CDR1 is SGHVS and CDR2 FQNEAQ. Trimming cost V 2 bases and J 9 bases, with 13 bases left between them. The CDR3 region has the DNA TGTGCCAGCAGCTTATCAGGGACGGCCAGCTACACCTTC. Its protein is CASSLSGTASYTF.

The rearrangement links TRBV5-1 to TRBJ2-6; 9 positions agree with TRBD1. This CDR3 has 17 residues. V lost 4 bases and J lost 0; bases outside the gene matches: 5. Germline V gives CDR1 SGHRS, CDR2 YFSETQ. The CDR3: CASSRDREASGANVLTF. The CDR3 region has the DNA TGCGCCAGCAGCCGGGACAGGGAAGCCTCTGGGGCCAACGTCCTGACTTTC. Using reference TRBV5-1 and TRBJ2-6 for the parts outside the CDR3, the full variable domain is KAGVTQTPRYLIKTRGQQVTLSCSPISGHRSVSWYQQTPGQGLQFLFEYFSETQRNKGNFPGRFSGRQFSNSRSEMNVSTLELGDSALYLCASSRDREASGANVLTFGAGSRLTVL.

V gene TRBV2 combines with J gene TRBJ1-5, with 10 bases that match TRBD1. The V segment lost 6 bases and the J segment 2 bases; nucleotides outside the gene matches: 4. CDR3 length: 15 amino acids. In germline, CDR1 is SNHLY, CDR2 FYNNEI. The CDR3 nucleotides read TGTGCCAGCAGCACGACAGGGGGCGGCAATCAGCCCCAGCATTTT. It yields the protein CASSTTGGGNQPQHF.

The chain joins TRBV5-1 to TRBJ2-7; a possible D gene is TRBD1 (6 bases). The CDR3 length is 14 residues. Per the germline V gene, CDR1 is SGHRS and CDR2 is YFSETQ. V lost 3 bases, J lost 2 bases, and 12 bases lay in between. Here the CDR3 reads CASSSTGPPYEQYF. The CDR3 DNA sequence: TGCGCCAGCAGCTCGACAGGTCCTCCCTACGAGCAGTACTTC.

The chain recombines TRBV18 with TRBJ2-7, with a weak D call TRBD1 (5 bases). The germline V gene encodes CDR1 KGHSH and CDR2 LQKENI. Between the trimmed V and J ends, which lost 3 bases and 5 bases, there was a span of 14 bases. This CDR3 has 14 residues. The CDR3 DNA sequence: TGTGCCAGCTCACCCGACAGCGTGGTTCACGAGCAGTACTTC. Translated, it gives CASSPDSVVHEQYF.

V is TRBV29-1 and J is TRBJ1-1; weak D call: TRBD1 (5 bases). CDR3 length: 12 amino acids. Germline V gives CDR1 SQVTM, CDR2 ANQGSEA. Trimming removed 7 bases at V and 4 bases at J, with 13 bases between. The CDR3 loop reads CSAHPGGTEAFF. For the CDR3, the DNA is TGCAGCGCTCACCCGGGGGGCACTGAAGCTTTCTTT.

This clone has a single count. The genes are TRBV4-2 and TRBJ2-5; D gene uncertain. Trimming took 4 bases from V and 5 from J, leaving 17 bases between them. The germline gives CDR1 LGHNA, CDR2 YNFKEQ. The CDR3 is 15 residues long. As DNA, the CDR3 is TGTGCCAGCAGCCCTCCTGGTTCGGTAGGGGAGACCCAGTACTTC. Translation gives CASSPPGSVGETQYF.

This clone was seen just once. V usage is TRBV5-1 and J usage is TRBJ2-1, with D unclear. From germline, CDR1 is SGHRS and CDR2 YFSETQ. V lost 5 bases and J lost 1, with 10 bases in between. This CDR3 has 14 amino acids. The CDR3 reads CASRIGSSYNEQFF. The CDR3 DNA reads TGCGCCAGCAGGATTGGAAGTTCCTACAATGAGCAGTTCTTC. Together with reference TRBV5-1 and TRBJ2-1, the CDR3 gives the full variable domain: KAGVTQTPRYLIKTRGQQVTLSCSPISGHRSVSWYQQTPGQGLQFLFEYFSETQRNKGNFPGRFSGRQFSNSRSEMNVSTLELGDSALYLCASRIGSSYNEQFFGPGTRLTVL.

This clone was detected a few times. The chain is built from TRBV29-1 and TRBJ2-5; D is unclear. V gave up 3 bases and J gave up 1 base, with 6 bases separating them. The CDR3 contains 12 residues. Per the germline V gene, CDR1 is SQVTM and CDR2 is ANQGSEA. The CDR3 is CSVERIQETQYF. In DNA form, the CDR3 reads TGCAGCGTTGAGCGTATCCAAGAGACCCAGTACTTC.

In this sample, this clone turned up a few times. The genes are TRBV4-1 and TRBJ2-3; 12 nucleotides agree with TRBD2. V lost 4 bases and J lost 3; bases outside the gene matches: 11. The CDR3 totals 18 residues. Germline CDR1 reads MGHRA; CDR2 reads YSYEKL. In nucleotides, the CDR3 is TGCGCCAGCAGCCTCTCTCCTCCTAGCGGGGGGGCAACAGATACGCAGTATTTT. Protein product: CASSLSPPSGGATDTQYF.

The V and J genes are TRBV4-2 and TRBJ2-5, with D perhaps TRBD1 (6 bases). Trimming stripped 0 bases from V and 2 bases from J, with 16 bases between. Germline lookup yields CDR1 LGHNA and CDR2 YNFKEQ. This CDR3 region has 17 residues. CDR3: CASSQEWAGARQETQYF. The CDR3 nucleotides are TGTGCCAGCAGCCAAGAATGGGCAGGGGCCCGTCAAGAGACCCAGTACTTC.

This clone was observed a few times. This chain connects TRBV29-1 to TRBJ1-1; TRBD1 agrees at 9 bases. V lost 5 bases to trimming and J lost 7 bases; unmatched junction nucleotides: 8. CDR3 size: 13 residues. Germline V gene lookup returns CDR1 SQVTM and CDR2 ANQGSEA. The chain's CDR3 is CSVSTGGVGEAFF. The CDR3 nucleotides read TGCAGCGTTTCCACAGGGGGCGTTGGTGAAGCTTTCTTT.

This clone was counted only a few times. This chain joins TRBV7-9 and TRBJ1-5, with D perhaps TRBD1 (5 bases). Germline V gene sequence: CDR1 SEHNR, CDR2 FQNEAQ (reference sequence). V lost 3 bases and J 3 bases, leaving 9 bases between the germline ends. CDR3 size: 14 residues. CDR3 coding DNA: TGTGCCAGCAGCTTTCCAGGGCCCAATCAGCCCCAGCATTTT. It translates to CASSFPGPNQPQHF.